This is a list of T cell receptor beta chains from one sample in a study of blood T cell repertoires in COVID-19. Method: immunoSEQ multiplex PCR; TCRdb's copy keeps in-frame clones and lacks some. The repertoire includes more than 300,000 clones, around 87% of them detected once, and roughly 2% sits in the top ten. Sequencing input: PBMCs or T cells enriched from blood (not recorded which). Every receptor here comes from a man aged 40-49 years in a cohort exposed to, infected with or recovered from COVID-19 (not recorded which). CDR3s include the opening cysteine and the closing phenylalanine or tryptophan. The order of the fields is V gene, D gene, clone size, J gene, CDR3 protein, CDR3 DNA. D genes are given only for firm matches. Expanded clones are given a class, and other clones once, few, many or no size at all.

V: TRBV10-3; D: TRBD1; size: NA; J: TRBJ2-1; CDR3: CAISPLGQGKYNEQFF; DNA: TGTGCCATCAGTCCCCTCGGACAGGGGAAGTACAATGAGCAGTTCTTC
V: TRBV27; D: TRBD2; size: NA; J: TRBJ2-3; CDR3: CASRILAGGGTDTQYF; DNA: TGTGCCAGCAGGATACTAGCGGGAGGTGGCACAGATACGCAGTATTTT
V: TRBV2; D: TRBD1; size: NA; J: TRBJ1-5; CDR3: CASRNGQGAYGPQHF; DNA: TGTGCCAGCAGGAACGGACAGGGGGCATATGGGCCCCAGCATTTT
V: TRBV2; D: NA; size: NA; J: TRBJ1-5; CDR3: CASSEEWRVQPQHF; DNA: TGTGCCAGCAGTGAAGAATGGCGGGTCCAGCCCCAGCATTTT
V: TRBV11-1; D: NA; size: once; J: TRBJ2-2; CDR3: CASSTNPQGGSGELFF; DNA: TGTGCCAGCAGCACTAACCCGCAGGGTGGATCCGGGGAGCTGTTTTTT
V: TRBV7-7; D: TRBD1; size: NA; J: TRBJ2-2; CDR3: CASSSNRGDTGELFF; DNA: TGTGCCAGCAGCTCTAACAGGGGGGACACCGGGGAGCTGTTTTTT
V: TRBV6-5; D: NA; size: NA; J: TRBJ2-2; CDR3: CASTTGYTGELFF; DNA: TGTGCCAGCACTACAGGGTACACCGGGGAGCTGTTTTTT
V: TRBV19; D: NA; size: NA; J: TRBJ2-3; CDR3: CASSWTSLVDTQYF; DNA: TGTGCCAGTAGTTGGACTTCTCTAGTGGATACGCAGTATTTT
V: TRBV2; D: NA; size: NA; J: TRBJ2-7; CDR3: CASKFGLQLYEQYF; DNA: TGTGCCAGCAAGTTCGGACTACAACTCTACGAGCAGTACTTC
V: TRBV19; D: NA; size: NA; J: TRBJ2-1; CDR3: CASSQWGDHYNEQFF; DNA: TGTGCCAGTAGTCAATGGGGGGACCACTACAATGAGCAGTTCTTC
V: TRBV4-2; D: NA; size: NA; J: TRBJ1-1; CDR3: CASSQERGEAFF; DNA: TGTGCCAGCAGCCAAGAGCGGGGGGAAGCTTTCTTT
V: TRBV5-1; D: TRBD2; size: NA; J: TRBJ2-1; CDR3: CASSLERGRATSGSYEQFF; DNA: TGCGCCAGCAGCTTGGAGAGGGGACGGGCTACTAGCGGGAGCTATGAGCAGTTCTTC
V: TRBV5-1; D: NA; size: NA; J: TRBJ2-3; CDR3: CASRVPAQSTDTQYF; DNA: TGCGCCAGCAGGGTCCCCGCGCAAAGCACAGATACGCAGTATTTT
V: TRBV27; D: TRBD2; size: NA; J: TRBJ2-5; CDR3: CASSIGLAGQETQYF; DNA: TGTGCCAGCAGTATCGGACTAGCGGGACAAGAGACCCAGTACTTC
V: TRBV10-3; D: NA; size: NA; J: TRBJ2-3; CDR3: CAISQTTSTDTQYF; DNA: TGTGCCATCAGTCAGACTACTAGCACAGATACGCAGTATTTT
V: TRBV13; D: TRBD2; size: NA; J: TRBJ2-1; CDR3: CASSLVVGRGKFF; DNA: TGTGCCAGCAGCTTAGTAGTCGGGCGGGGGAAGTTCTTC
V: TRBV28; D: NA; size: NA; J: TRBJ1-2; CDR3: CASSRSGTTYGYTF; DNA: TGTGCCAGCAGTCGCTCCGGGACAACTTATGGCTACACCTTC
V: TRBV28; D: NA; size: NA; J: TRBJ1-4; CDR3: CASTGKVEKLFF; DNA: TGTGCCAGCACAGGGAAGGTTGAAAAACTGTTTTTT
V: TRBV19; D: NA; size: NA; J: TRBJ2-7; CDR3: CASSTQNRDSYEQYF; DNA: TGTGCCAGTAGTACGCAAAACAGGGACTCCTACGAGCAGTACTTC
V: TRBV7-2; D: NA; size: NA; J: TRBJ2-2; CDR3: CASSFRGINTGELFF; DNA: TGTGCCAGCAGCTTCAGGGGTATTAACACCGGGGAGCTGTTTTTT
V: TRBV29-1; D: TRBD2; size: NA; J: TRBJ2-3; CDR3: CSVHDRTSGIRNTQYF; DNA: TGCAGCGTACACGATAGAACTAGCGGTATACGAAATACGCAGTATTTT
V: TRBV7-2; D: TRBD1; size: NA; J: TRBJ1-2; CDR3: CASSLRTGSRSGYTF; DNA: TGTGCCAGCAGCTTAAGGACAGGGAGCAGGTCGGGCTACACCTTC